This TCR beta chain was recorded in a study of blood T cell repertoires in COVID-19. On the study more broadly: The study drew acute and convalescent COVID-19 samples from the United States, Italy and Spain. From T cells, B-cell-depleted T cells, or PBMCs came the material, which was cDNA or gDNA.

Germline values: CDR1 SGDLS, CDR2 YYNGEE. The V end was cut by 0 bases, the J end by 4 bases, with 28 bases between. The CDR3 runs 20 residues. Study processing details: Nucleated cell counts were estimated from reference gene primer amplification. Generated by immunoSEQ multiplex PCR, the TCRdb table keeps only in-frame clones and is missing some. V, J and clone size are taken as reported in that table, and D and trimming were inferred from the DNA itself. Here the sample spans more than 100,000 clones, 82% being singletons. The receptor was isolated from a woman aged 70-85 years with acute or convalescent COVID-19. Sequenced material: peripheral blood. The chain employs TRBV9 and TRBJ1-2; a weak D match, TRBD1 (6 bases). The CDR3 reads CASSVVGSFSGGRPTYGYTF. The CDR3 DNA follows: TGTGCCAGCAGCGTAGTTGGGTCATTTTCGGGGGGCCGCCCCACCTATGGCTACACCTTC.